This T cell receptor beta chain was observed in a study of shared clonotypes between healthy human individuals. Findings and caveats of the study: Naive subsets, compared against memory subsets, generally had larger estimated richness values.

Terminally differentiated effector memory CD45RA+ cells were excluded from the naive CD8 cells, which were CD45RO-negative and positively selected for CCR7. Germline values: CDR1 MNHNS, CDR2 SASEGT. This CDR3 comprises 15 residues. V lost 6 bases and J lost 0, with 12 bases in between. A word on this clone: The antigen is not known.

Profiling relied on immunoSEQ multiplex PCR, and the TCRdb table lists in-frame clones only, not all of them. In the table there are about 820,000 clones, nearly 95% of which are singletons. The clonotype originates from a man aged 25 to 40 in good health. The sample consisted of naive CD8+ T cells sorted from blood. The V gene is TRBV6-1, the J gene TRBJ1-5; tentatively, D is TRBD1 (5 bases). CDR3 amino acids: CASRIDRNSNQPQHF. The CDR3 DNA follows: TGTGCCAGCAGGATTGACAGAAATAGCAATCAGCCCCAGCATTTT.